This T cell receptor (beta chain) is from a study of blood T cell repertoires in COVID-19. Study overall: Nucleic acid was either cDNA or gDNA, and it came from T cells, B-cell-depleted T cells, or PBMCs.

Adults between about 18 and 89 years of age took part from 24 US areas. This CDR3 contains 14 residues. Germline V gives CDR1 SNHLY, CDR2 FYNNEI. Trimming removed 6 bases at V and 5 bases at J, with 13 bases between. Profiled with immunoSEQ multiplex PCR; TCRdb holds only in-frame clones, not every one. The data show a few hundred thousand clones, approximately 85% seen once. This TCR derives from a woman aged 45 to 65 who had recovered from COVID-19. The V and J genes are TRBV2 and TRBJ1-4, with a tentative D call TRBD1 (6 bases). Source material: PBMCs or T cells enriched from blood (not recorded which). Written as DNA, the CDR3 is TGTGCCAGCAGGACCGGGACAATCAATGAAAAACTGTTTTTT. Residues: CASRTGTINEKLFF. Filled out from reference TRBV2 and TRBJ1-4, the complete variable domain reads EPEVTQTPSHQVTQMGQEVILRCVPISNHLYFYWYRQILGQKVEFLVSFYNNEISEKSEIFDDQFSVERPDGSNFTLKIRSTKLEDSAMYFCASRTGTINEKLFFGSGTQLSVL.